This TCR beta chain derives from a study of T cell repertoires in cytomegalovirus infection. On the study more broadly: From public TCR beta signatures came an indication of both CMV infection and matching HLA type.

TCRdb itself ran the reads through MiXCR, one entry per CDR3 protein. Among under 850,000 distinct CDR3 sequences listed, about a third were seen once. The germline CDR1 and CDR2 sequences are LNHDA and SQIVND (reference sequence). Trimming took 7 bases from V and 1 from J; bases not matched to a gene: 5. The CDR3 runs to 16 residues. For this clonotype: What it binds is unknown.

Study-level results: Of the TCR beta families, the public ones yielded a cumulative frequency that identified carriers of CMV plus the relevant HLA.

The V gene is TRBV19, the J gene TRBJ2-2, with 11 positions matching TRBD2. The specimen sequenced was PBMCs. This sequence was found in a human donor in good health (CMV status not recorded). Some clones in this sample may be carry-over from other donors' samples. For the CDR3, the DNA is TGTGCCAGTAACCCAGGACTAGCGGGGAACACCGGGGAGCTGTTTTTT. It yields the protein CASNPGLAGNTGELFF.